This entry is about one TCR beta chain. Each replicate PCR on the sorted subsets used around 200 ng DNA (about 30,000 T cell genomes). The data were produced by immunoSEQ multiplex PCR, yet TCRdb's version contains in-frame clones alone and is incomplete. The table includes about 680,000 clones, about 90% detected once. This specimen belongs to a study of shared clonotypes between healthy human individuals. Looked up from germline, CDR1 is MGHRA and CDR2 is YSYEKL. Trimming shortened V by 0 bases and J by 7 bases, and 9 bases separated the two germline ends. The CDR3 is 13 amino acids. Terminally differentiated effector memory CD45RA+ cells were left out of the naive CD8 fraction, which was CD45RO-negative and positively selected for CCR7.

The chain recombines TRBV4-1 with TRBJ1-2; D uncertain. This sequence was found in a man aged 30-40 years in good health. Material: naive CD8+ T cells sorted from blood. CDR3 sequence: CASSQDGVAGYTF. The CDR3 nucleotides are TGCGCCAGCAGCCAAGATGGGGTGGCTGGCTACACCTTC.